A selection of T cell receptor beta chains follows, all from one sample in a study of T cell responses to AZD1222 COVID-19 vaccine. Sequencing was performed with immunoSEQ multiplex PCR; in TCRdb, only in-frame clones are kept and a portion is missing. The sample yields about 150,000 clones, 90% to 95% seen once. This sample comprised peripheral blood, obtained on day 0 of AZD1222 vaccination. These receptors were obtained from an adult in good health. Both conserved end residues are part of each CDR3. Fields, in order: clone size, D gene, V gene, J gene, CDR3 DNA, CDR3 protein. The D gene is left open where the match is weak. Clone sizes are given selectively: once, few, many, or a class where the clone is expanded.

>.|.|TRBV5-4|TRBJ1-2
TGTGCCAGCAGCTCGGACATCTATGGCTACACCTTC
CASSSDIYGYTF
>.|TRBD2|TRBV4-2|TRBJ2-1
TGTGCCAGCAGCCAAAACACCCCGGGGGGCAATGAGCAGTTCTTC
CASSQNTPGGNEQFF
>.|.|TRBV6-5|TRBJ2-3
TGTGCCAGCAGTTACTCTGGGCAGATTCTTACAGATACGCAGTATTTT
CASSYSGQILTDTQYF
>once|TRBD1|TRBV11-2|TRBJ2-7
TGTGCCAGCAGTTCTACAGGGGACGAGCAGTACTTC
CASSSTGDEQYF
>.|TRBD1|TRBV6-5|TRBJ2-1
TGTGCCACCTCGGGACAGGGGTCCTACAATGAGCAGTTCTTC
CATSGQGSYNEQFF
>.|TRBD2|TRBV3-1/TRBV3-2|TRBJ2-7
TGTGCCAGCAGCCGGGCACTAGCGGGAGTTTTGGATGAGCAGTACTTC
CASSRALAGVLDEQYF
>.|TRBD1|TRBV7-2|TRBJ1-1
TGTGCCAGCAGCTTAGTGACAGGGGGACCCAACACTGAAGCTTTCTTT
CASSLVTGGPNTEAFF
>.|TRBD2|TRBV4-2|TRBJ2-1
TGTGCCAGCAGCCAAGCCCAACTAGCGGGAGGGCCGAATGAGCAGTTCTTC
CASSQAQLAGGPNEQFF
>.|.|TRBV28|TRBJ1-3
TGTGCCAGCAGCCGGCGGACTGGAAACACCATATATTTT
CASSRRTGNTIYF
>.|TRBD1|TRBV27|TRBJ2-4
TGTGCCAGCAGTGACTCGGACAGGCCCGTTCAGTACTTC
CASSDSDRPVQYF
>.|.|TRBV9|TRBJ1-1
TGTGCCAGCAGCGTAGTGAGCCAGGGCACCACTGAAGCTTTCTTT
CASSVVSQGTTEAFF
>.|.|TRBV18|TRBJ1-4
TGTGCCAGCTCACCTGCATCCCCTGGCAGCGCAACTAATGAAAAACTGTTTTTT
CASSPASPGSATNEKLFF
>.|TRBD2|TRBV2|TRBJ2-1
TGTGCCAGCAGTGGAAGGGGTCAGCGGGGTGAGCAGTTCTTC
CASSGRGQRGEQFF
>.|.|TRBV7-2|TRBJ2-5
TGTGCCAGCAGCTTAGGACAGGCGGCGACCCAGTACTTC
CASSLGQAATQYF
>.|.|TRBV5-1|TRBJ1-4
TGCGCCAGCAGCTCCGGGGAAAAACTGTTTTTT
CASSSGEKLFF
>.|TRBD2|TRBV7-2|TRBJ2-1
TGTGCCAGCAGCCAGCTAGCGGGAGCGGCCTACAATGAGCAGTTCTTC
CASSQLAGAAYNEQFF
>.|TRBD1|TRBV18|TRBJ2-5
TGTGCCAGCTCACCACCGACAGGGGGCCAAGAGACCCAGTACTTC
CASSPPTGGQETQYF
>.|TRBD2|TRBV9|TRBJ2-1
TGTGCCAGCAGCCCTCGGACTAGCGGGAACTACAATGAGCAGTTCTTC
CASSPRTSGNYNEQFF
>.|TRBD2|TRBV4-1|TRBJ2-1
TGCGCCAGCAGCCAAGTAGCGGGGACGGGAGGAAGCAATGAGCAGTTCTTC
CASSQVAGTGGSNEQFF
>.|.|TRBV19|TRBJ2-2
TGTGCCAGTAGTATAGGCCAGAGGGACTTCCCCGGGGAGCTGTTTTTT
CASSIGQRDFPGELFF
>many|.|TRBV28|TRBJ2-1
TGTGCCAGCAGTCTCTTCTCACCCCAGGGCGAGCAGTTCTTC
CASSLFSPQGEQFF
>.|.|TRBV4-3|TRBJ2-7
TGCGCCAGCAGCCAAGATGACGGTTCCTACGAGCAGTACTTC
CASSQDDGSYEQYF
>.|.|TRBV9|TRBJ2-5
TGTGCCAGCAGCCCAAAACCCAGATACCAAGAGACCCAGTACTTC
CASSPKPRYQETQYF
>.|.|TRBV9|TRBJ1-2
TGTGCCAGCAGCACCCATGAAGGGGCCCACTATGGCTACACCTTC
CASSTHEGAHYGYTF
>.|.|TRBV7-8|TRBJ1-6
TGTGCCAGCAGCTTGGGGGGACTGGGAAATTCACCCCTCCACTTT
CASSLGGLGNSPLHF
>.|.|TRBV5-1|TRBJ2-1
TGCGCCAGCAGCTTGGACGGGGGCTTTTACAATGAGCAGTTCTTC
CASSLDGGFYNEQFF
>.|TRBD1|TRBV11-2|TRBJ2-7
TGTGCCAGCAGCCTAGGACAGGGGATAGGGTACGAGCAGTACTTC
CASSLGQGIGYEQYF